The 29 T cell receptor beta chains below all came from one sample that was sequenced in a study of T cells in localized non-small cell lung cancer. Generated by immunoSEQ multiplex PCR, the TCRdb table keeps only in-frame clones and is missing some. This sample has roughly 66,000 clones, with 90% found just once. Source: peripheral blood, taken before any cancer treatment. All receptors come from a woman aged 35-75 years with stage I lung adenocarcinoma.

The chain has TRBV11-2 and TRBJ2-7; D remains ambiguous. CDR1 and CDR2 (germline): SGHAT, FQNNGV. Trimming shortened V by 0 bases and J by 0 bases, and 9 bases separated the two germline ends. CDR3 length: 15 amino acids. The CDR3 sequence is CASSLEQLSSYEQYF. CDR3 nucleotides: TGTGCCAGCAGCTTAGAACAGCTTAGCTCCTACGAGCAGTACTTC.

The genes are TRBV7-2 and TRBJ2-3; no clear D gene. Per the germline V gene, CDR1 is SGHTA and CDR2 is FQGNSA. Trimming took off 0 bases at V and 13 bases at J, with 17 bases between the two ends. This CDR3 is built from 14 residues. The CDR3, as DNA: TGTGCCAGCAGCTTAGCTCGAGAGCTCAGATACAAGTATTTT. Translation gives CASSLARELRYKYF.

The chain combines TRBV7-2 with TRBJ1-1, with D unresolved. Trimming took 3 bases from V and 3 from J, leaving 8 bases between them. The length of the CDR3 is 13 residues. Germline-derived CDR1 and CDR2 are SGHTA and FQGNSA. CDR3 loop: CASSFGGYTEAFF. As DNA, the CDR3 is TGTGCCAGCAGCTTTGGCGGCTACACTGAAGCTTTCTTT.

In this sample, this clone turned up a few times. This chain uses TRBV7-2 with TRBJ1-3; D not resolved. Germline CDR1 is SGHTA and CDR2 is FQGNSA. V was trimmed by 1 base and J by 2 bases, leaving 9 bases between them. The CDR3 runs 15 residues. CDR3 nucleotide sequence: TGTGCCAGCAGCTTAGATGTCTTGGCTGGAAACACCATATATTTT. Protein: CASSLDVLAGNTIYF.

The chain joins TRBV6-6 to TRBJ2-3; D tentatively reads TRBD1 or TRBD2 (5 bases each). V shed 7 bases and J shed 0 bases, with 17 bases lying between them. Germline CDR1 and CDR2: MNHNY and SVGAGI (reference sequence). The length of the CDR3 is 16 residues. CDR3 loop: CASTTWGYGSTDTQYF. The DNA for the CDR3 is TGTGCCAGCACCACGTGGGGGTACGGTAGCACAGATACGCAGTATTTT.

The CDR3 here is CASSPVPPSSYNEQFF. DNA for the CDR3: TGTGCCAGCAGCCCGGTGCCGCCTAGCTCCTACAATGAGCAGTTCTTC. V and J are TRBV4-2 and TRBJ2-1; D unclear. Trimming removed 4 bases from V and 0 bases from J, with 13 bases in between. The CDR3 length is 16 residues. The germline V gene encodes CDR1 LGHNA and CDR2 YNFKEQ.

V is TRBV2 and J is TRBJ2-3; a weak D match, TRBD1 (5 bases). Between the trimmed V and J ends, which lost 8 bases and 3 bases, there was a span of 12 bases. This CDR3 region has 13 residues. CDR1 SNHLY and CDR2 FYNNEI come from the germline V gene. The CDR3 region has the DNA TGTGCCAGCTCGTTCAAGGGGACAGATACGCAGTATTTT. Translated: CASSFKGTDTQYF.

The sample holds one count of this clone. The J gene is TRBJ2-5, the V gene TRBV6-6, with D perhaps matching TRBD1 (6 bases). Germline lookup yields CDR1 MNHNY and CDR2 SVGAGI (reference sequence). CDR3 length: 13 residues. Trimming took 5 bases from V and 5 from J, leaving 12 bases between them. CDR3: CASSPRGQETQYF. The CDR3 DNA reads as TGTGCCAGCAGTCCCAGGGGTCAGGAGACCCAGTACTTC.

This sequence joins TRBV19 and TRBJ2-2, with TRBD1 identical over 11 bases. The CDR3 contains 15 residues. Germline V gene data show CDR1 as LNHDA and CDR2 as SQIVND (reference sequence). The V gene end was trimmed by 6 bases and the J gene end by 6 bases; junction bases not matched to a gene: 6. CDR3 region: CASRWGQGEAGELFF. CDR3 sequence (DNA): TGTGCCAGTAGATGGGGACAGGGGGAAGCCGGGGAGCTGTTTTTT.

This clone was detected a few times. The rearrangement joins TRBV7-3 to TRBJ2-1; possibly TRBD2 for D (5 bases). V was clipped by 5 bases and J by 6 bases, with 11 bases between them. The CDR3 is 13 residues long. CDR1 is SGHTA, CDR2 FQGTGA, per germline. CDR3 sequence reads: CASSRGSRNEQFF. Here the CDR3 DNA reads TGTGCCAGCAGCCGGGGTTCCCGCAATGAGCAGTTCTTC.

This sequence joins TRBV5-6 and TRBJ1-1; the match to TRBD1 covers 9 bases. Trimming took 5 bases from V and 6 from J; bases not matched to a gene: 11. The CDR3 has 15 amino acids. The germline gives CDR1 SGHDT, CDR2 YYEEEE. The CDR3: CASSWTPGQGSEAFF. CDR3 sequence (DNA): TGTGCCAGCAGTTGGACTCCGGGACAGGGCTCTGAAGCTTTCTTT.

This rearrangement joins TRBV5-4 to TRBJ2-3; 12 bases map to TRBD1. CDR3 length: 14 amino acids. V was pared by 4 bases and J by 9 bases, with 6 bases of the junction left unmatched. CDR1 is SGHNT, CDR2 YYREEE, per germline (reference sequence). CDR3 amino acids: CASSGGTGGSTQYF. CDR3 DNA: TGTGCCAGCAGCGGCGGGACAGGGGGCAGCACGCAGTATTTT.

The gene calls are TRBV18 and TRBJ1-2; D perhaps matches TRBD1 (6 bases). This CDR3 region has 13 residues. Germline CDR1 is KGHSH and CDR2 is LQKENI. The V end was cut by 3 bases, the J end by 4 bases, with 9 bases between. CDR3 bases: TGTGCCAGCTCACCGACGGACAGCTATGGCTACACCTTC. As protein: CASSPTDSYGYTF.

CDR3: CASRFGQENYGYTF. The CDR3 region has the DNA TGTGCCAGCAGATTCGGACAGGAAAACTATGGCTACACCTTC. The chain links TRBV28 to TRBJ1-2; the match to TRBD1 covers 7 bases. Losses at the gene ends were 6 bases for V and 2 bases for J; bases not matched to a gene: 6. Germline V gene data show CDR1 as MDHEN and CDR2 as SYDVKM. The CDR3 length is 14 residues.

This rearrangement joins TRBV9 to TRBJ1-1; a possible D gene is TRBD1 (5 bases). This CDR3 spans 13 amino acids. Germline CDR1 reads SGDLS; CDR2 reads YYNGEE. Trimming removed 4 bases from V and 1 base from J, with 8 bases in between. The CDR3 DNA follows: TGTGCCAGCAGCTATACAGGGAACACTGAAGCTTTCTTT. Its protein is CASSYTGNTEAFF. The full variable domain, in which reference TRBV9 and TRBJ1-1 provide the parts outside the CDR3, is DSGVTQTPKHLITATGQRVTLRCSPRSGDLSVYWYQQSLDQGLQFLIQYYNGEERAKGNILERFSAQQFPDLHSELNLSSLELGDSALYFCASSYTGNTEAFFGQGTRLTVV.

This clone was observed a handful of times. The J gene is TRBJ2-1, the V gene TRBV7-2, with 8 bases lining up with TRBD2. V lost 6 bases, J lost 4 bases, and 11 bases stayed unmatched. CDR1 and CDR2 (germline): SGHTA, FQGNSA. The CDR3 loop spans 16 amino acids. The CDR3 protein is CASSSGGAMEYNEQFF. CDR3 in DNA: TGTGCCAGCAGTTCCGGGGGGGCCATGGAATACAATGAGCAGTTCTTC.

The rearrangement links TRBV5-8 to TRBJ2-3; weak D call: TRBD2 (7 bases). The CDR3 loop spans 16 amino acids. Germline V CDR1 and CDR2: SGHTS, YDEGEE. V lost 6 bases, J lost 3 bases, and 20 bases lay in between. The CDR3 loop is CASTPWGGFRTDTQYF. The CDR3 nucleotides read TGTGCCAGCACTCCCTGGGGGGGCTTTCGGACAGATACGCAGTATTTT.

The chain links TRBV9 to TRBJ1-1; the D is unclear. With 4 bases removed from V and 3 bases from J, the gap between germline ends came to 10 bases. The germline V gene encodes CDR1 SGDLS and CDR2 YYNGEE. The CDR3 is 13 amino acids. Here the CDR3 reads CASSSDGYTEAFF. The DNA of the CDR3 is TGTGCCAGCAGCTCAGACGGGTACACTGAAGCTTTCTTT. Drawing the rest from reference TRBV9 and TRBJ1-1, the complete variable domain is DSGVTQTPKHLITATGQRVTLRCSPRSGDLSVYWYQQSLDQGLQFLIQYYNGEERAKGNILERFSAQQFPDLHSELNLSSLELGDSALYFCASSSDGYTEAFFGQGTRLTVV.

This clone has more than one count but fewer than ten. This sequence joins TRBV19 and TRBJ1-5; maybe TRBD1 (5 bases). The CDR3 is 15 residues long. Germline loops: CDR1 LNHDA, CDR2 SQIVND (reference sequence). Trimming took 5 bases from V and 2 from J, leaving 13 bases between them. CDR3 nucleotides: TGTGCCAGTAGTCCCAGAGGGGAGGGCAATCAGCCCCAGCATTTT. This translates into CASSPRGEGNQPQHF.

Concerning this clone itself: This sample also contains other DNA sequences that code for the same CDR3. The chain joins TRBV18 to TRBJ2-7; TRBD1 might be the D (6 bases). Germline V gives CDR1 KGHSH, CDR2 LQKENI. V lost 3 bases and J lost 3, with 9 bases in between. The CDR3 runs 13 residues. CDR3 bases: TGTGCCAGCTCACCGTCACAGGGCTACGAGCAGTACTTC. Amino acids: CASSPSQGYEQYF.

Remarks on this clone: The junction departs from the called germline gene at one end, perhaps through a read error. This sample also contains other DNA sequences that code for the same CDR3. This chain links TRBV9 with TRBJ1-5; D is uncertain. From germline, CDR1 is SGDLS and CDR2 YYNGEE. The CDR3 runs 14 residues. This CDR3 is CASSVDYSNQPQHF. In DNA form, the CDR3 reads TGTGCCAGTAGCGTTGACTATAGCAATCAGCCCCAGCATTTT.

This chain uses TRBV6-5 with TRBJ1-1, with a possible D match to TRBD1 (5 bases). The V end lost 6 bases, the J end lost 2 bases, and 10 bases lay between the germline ends. Germline lookup yields CDR1 MNHEY and CDR2 SVGAGI. CDR3 length: 13 residues. CDR3: CASRARGNTEAFF. CDR3 bases: TGTGCCAGCAGGGCAAGGGGTAACACTGAAGCTTTCTTT.

The rearrangement uses TRBV13 and TRBJ1-1; 9 bases map to TRBD1. V was clipped by 5 bases and J by 10 bases; unmatched bases: 8. The CDR3 runs to 13 residues. The germline CDR1 and CDR2 sequences are PRHDT and FYEKMQ (reference sequence). CDR3 loop: CASSGDRVGRAFF. The DNA of the CDR3 is TGTGCCAGCAGCGGGGACAGGGTAGGTCGAGCTTTCTTT.

V and J are TRBV7-9 and TRBJ1-1; TRBD1 agrees at 7 bases. CDR1 is SEHNR, CDR2 FQNEAQ, per germline (reference sequence). The ends lost 2 bases at V and 3 bases at J; junction bases unmatched: 12. There are 17 residues in the CDR3. The CDR3 region is CASSLYRAPGGDTEAFF. For the CDR3, the DNA is TGTGCCAGCAGCTTATATCGCGCCCCAGGGGGGGACACTGAAGCTTTCTTT.

This clone has only one observation. The chain has TRBV5-1 and TRBJ1-5; 10 nucleotides agree with TRBD1. Germline V gene data show CDR1 as SGHRS and CDR2 as YFSETQ. J lost 3 bases, V lost 5 bases, and 8 bases had no gene match. This CDR3 comprises 16 residues. The chain's CDR3 is CASRPGTGASNQPQHF. The CDR3 DNA follows: TGCGCCAGCAGACCCGGGACAGGGGCGTCCAATCAGCCCCAGCATTTT.

The chain couples TRBV6-5 to TRBJ2-3; D possibly corresponds to TRBD1 (7 bases). This CDR3 is built from 16 residues. The V gene lost 2 bases and the J gene lost 3 bases, with 15 bases spanning the gap. Germline V gene data show CDR1 as MNHEY and CDR2 as SVGAGI. As DNA, the CDR3 is TGTGCCAGCAGTTACACTATACAGGGGAGGACAGATACGCAGTATTTT. It specifies CASSYTIQGRTDTQYF.

The chain joins TRBV7-2 to TRBJ1-6, with no clear D. CDR3 length equals 12 residues. Deletions cut 5 bases from V and 4 bases from J, with 3 bases between. From germline, CDR1 is SGHTA and CDR2 FQGNSA. The CDR3 nucleotides read TGTGCCAGCAGCACATATAATTCACCCCTCCACTTT. Its protein product is CASSTYNSPLHF.

The V and J genes are TRBV18 and TRBJ1-2; TRBD1 matches 7 bases. With 3 bases clipped from V and 6 bases from J, the junction kept 4 bases outside the gene matches. This CDR3 contains 13 residues. The germline gives CDR1 KGHSH, CDR2 LQKENI. CDR3 bases: TGTGCCAGCTCACCCGGACAGGTTAATGGCTACACCTTC. This gives the protein CASSPGQVNGYTF.

The V call is TRBV28, the J call TRBJ2-3; 8 bases line up with TRBD1. Trimming at V came to 7 bases and at J to 2 bases, leaving 11 bases not matched to a gene. Germline assignment: CDR1 MDHEN and CDR2 SYDVKM. The CDR3 consists of 16 residues. For the CDR3, the DNA is TGTGCCAGCAATGAGCAGGGGGCAACCCACACAGATACGCAGTATTTT. Its protein product is CASNEQGATHTDTQYF.